This T cell receptor (beta chain) is from a study of immune cell composition in non-small cell lung cancer. On the study more broadly: Tumours were mainly lung adenocarcinoma or squamous cell carcinoma. Study-wide points: Tumour-associated clones >0.5% occurred in approximately 32% of adenocarcinomas, less than 80% of squamous. TIL tumour reactivity correlated with maximal tumour-associated clone frequency in adenocarcinoma. Dominant in vivo tumour-associated clones were not shown to share tumour-reactive sequences.

The germline V gene has CDR1 SGDLS and CDR2 YYNGEE. This CDR3 is 18 amino acids long. Trimming removed 5 bases from V and 0 bases from J; junction bases left unmatched: 6. This clone has only a few counts. Its antigen is as yet unknown. The protocol was immunoSEQ multiplex PCR, while the TCRdb copy is restricted to in-frame clones and leaves out a portion. The sample lists under 11,000 clones; around 62% were seen once. This TCR derives from a human donor with non-small cell lung cancer. The sample comprised lung tumor tissue. The chain uses TRBV9 and TRBJ2-3; 16 positions agree with TRBD2. CDR3 region: CASRTGTSGRGSTDTQYF. Here the CDR3 DNA reads TGTGCCAGCAGGACCGGGACTAGCGGGAGGGGAAGCACAGATACGCAGTATTTT.